The source of this T cell receptor beta chain is a study of CD8+ T cells in alopecia areata. The overall study: Treated patients were given oral tofacitinib, which was dosed at 5 to 10 mg twice daily. Whole-study findings and limits: Alphabeta T cells residing in normal skin are also sequenced in scalp samples. A great number of expanded lesional clones endured in scalp and blood during tofacitinib. The study found higher clonality in lesional than normal scalp, especially in alopecia totalis/universalis.

Notes on this clone: Its antigen is not known.

CDR3 length equals 14 residues. Germline CDR1 and CDR2: MNHEY and SVGAGI. V gave up 5 bases and J gave up 3 bases; unmatched junction bases: 6. Following RNA extraction, reverse transcription yielded cDNA that acted as the sequencing template. The protocol was immunoSEQ multiplex PCR, while the TCRdb copy is restricted to in-frame clones and leaves out a portion. The sample has some 150,000 clones; 58% are singletons. Treatment noted: oral pan-JAK inhibitor, 5-10 mg twice daily. Source: CD4+ T cells sorted from blood, taken at approximately week 60, from a patient treated with tofacitinib. The clonotype comes from a human donor with alopecia areata. The genes are TRBV6-5 and TRBJ2-7; 8 bases map to TRBD2. CDR3 coding DNA: TGTGCCAGCAGTCTCGGGACTAGGTACTACGAGCAGTACTTC. Its protein is CASSLGTRYYEQYF.